The clone carrying this T cell receptor beta chain was observed at least ten times. Its antigen is currently unknown. The TCR beta CDR3 regions underwent amplification using RNA transcripts as the source. Researchers ran a first-round RT-PCR on the TCR CDR3 using the HTBI primer set. MiXCR, run by TCRdb on the multiplex PCR reads, gives a single entry per CDR3 protein. The sample carries around 400,000 distinct CDR3 sequences, nearly 15% recorded once. The source of the sample is a study of T cells in Graves' hyperthyroidism and ophthalmopathy. On the basis of clinical symptoms, serum thyroxine and TRAb, thyroid ultrasound and orbital computed tomography, diagnoses were made. The authors obtained PBMCs from over 8 ml of fresh peripheral blood. General study points: The model made its ophthalmopathy prediction, and onset followed a median about 6 months later. Within blood appeared most thyroid clonotypes that had expanded above 0.001.

V was clipped by 0 bases and J by 1 base, with 7 bases between them. CDR3 length equals 15 residues. CDR1 is SGHRS, CDR2 YFSETQ, per germline. Material: blood. This TCR was sampled from a woman in her sixties or seventies with Graves' ophthalmopathy. The rearrangement joins TRBV5-1 to TRBJ2-2; a possible D gene is TRBD1 (5 bases). As DNA, the CDR3 is TGCGCCAGCAGCTTGGGACAGATGAACACCGGGGAGCTGTTTTTT. Its protein is CASSLGQMNTGELFF. Full variable domain (outside the CDR3, taken from reference TRBV5-1 and TRBJ2-2): KAGVTQTPRYLIKTRGQQVTLSCSPISGHRSVSWYQQTPGQGLQFLFEYFSETQRNKGNFPGRFSGRQFSNSRSEMNVSTLELGDSALYLCASSLGQMNTGELFFGEGSRLTVL.